The 18 T cell receptor beta chains below were found in one sample sequenced in a study of post-analysis software for immune sequencing data. The library was made from cDNA and included unique molecular identifiers. TCRdb fed the PCR reads into MiXCR, producing one record per CDR3 protein. The sample has about 160,000 distinct CDR3 sequences; roughly 34% are singletons. Sample: blood, taken after autologous hematopoietic stem cell transplantation. The receptor set was obtained from a girl between 5 and 17 years old with multiple sclerosis.

The rearrangement uses TRBV7-9 and TRBJ2-7, with 13 bases identical to TRBD2. The CDR3 sequence is 16 residues long. Germline loops: CDR1 SEHNR, CDR2 FQNEAQ (reference sequence). V was pared by 6 bases and J by 0 bases, with 5 bases of the junction left unmatched. CDR3 sequence (DNA): TGTGCCAGCAGGCCGGGACTAGCGGGAACCTCCTACGAGCAGTACTTC. The encoded protein is CASRPGLAGTSYEQYF. The entire variable domain, with the rest obtained from reference TRBV7-9 and TRBJ2-7, is as follows: DTGVSQNPRHKITKRGQNVTFRCDPISEHNRLYWYRQTLGQGPEFLTYFQNEAQLEKSRLLSDRFSAERPKGSFSTLEIQRTEQGDSAMYLCASRPGLAGTSYEQYFGPGTRLTVT.

The chain combines TRBV7-2 with TRBJ1-5; 7 bases line up with TRBD1. The germline V gene has CDR1 SGHTA and CDR2 FQGNSA. This CDR3 comprises 15 residues. The junction had 8 bases not matched to a gene; V was cut back by 6 bases and J by 3 bases. CDR3 sequence: CASRLDTGVNQPQHF. The CDR3 coding sequence is TGTGCCAGCAGACTCGATACAGGGGTCAATCAGCCCCAGCATTTT.

On this clonotype: A much larger clone sits a single nucleotide away, making a read error possible. V and J are TRBV4-2 and TRBJ2-5; TRBD2 agrees at 9 bases. V lost 0 bases, J lost 11 bases, and 10 bases stayed unmatched. Germline CDR1 reads LGHNA; CDR2 reads YNFKEQ. The CDR3 has 15 amino acids. The DNA of the CDR3 is TGTGCCAGCAGCCAAGAGACTAGCGGACCTTACAAGCAGTACTTC. It yields the protein CASSQETSGPYKQYF.

The rearrangement uses TRBV27 and TRBJ1-2, with D uncertain. CDR3 size: 14 residues. Per germline, CDR1 MNHEY and CDR2 SMNVEV (reference sequence). V gave up 4 bases and J gave up 0 bases, with 9 bases separating them. CDR3 protein: CASSSGLSNYGYTF. The CDR3 nucleotides are TGTGCCAGCAGTTCTGGGCTTTCTAACTATGGCTACACCTTC.

V usage is TRBV7-9 and J usage is TRBJ2-1; 10 bases match TRBD2. V lost 2 bases, J lost 2 bases, and 6 bases stayed unmatched. Germline V lookup: CDR1 SEHNR, CDR2 FQNEAQ (reference sequence). This CDR3 is 17 amino acids long. The CDR3 nucleotides read TGTGCCAGCAGCTTAAGGGCTAGCGGGAGTACCTACAATGAGCAGTTCTTC. Its translation is CASSLRASGSTYNEQFF.

The table lists this clonotype with a count of one. The chain links TRBV29-1 to TRBJ1-1; D unclear. Trimming took off 8 bases at V and 8 bases at J, with 9 bases between the two ends. The CDR3 sequence is 9 residues long. CDR1 SQVTM and CDR2 ANQGSEA come from the germline V gene. The CDR3 protein is CSPSREAFF. In DNA, the CDR3 is TGCAGCCCCTCCCGGGAAGCTTTCTTT.

In its sample, this clonotype was seen once. The genes are TRBV5-1 and TRBJ2-7; the match to TRBD1 covers 8 bases. This CDR3 contains 13 residues. Unmatched junction bases numbered 5, after V lost 5 bases and J lost 4 bases. CDR1 and CDR2 (germline): SGHRS, YFSETQ. DNA of the CDR3: TGCGCCAGCAGGCAGGGGGCCGGATACGAGCAGTACTTC. Protein: CASRQGAGYEQYF.

This clonotype appeared a few times. The junction differs from germline at one of its ends, possibly a read error. V usage is TRBV29-1 and J usage is TRBJ2-1; no clear D. Germline CDR1 is SQVTM and CDR2 is ANQGSEA. This CDR3 spans 10 amino acids. The CDR3 nucleotides read TGCGGCGTTCTATATGTTGAGCAGTTCTTC. Translation gives CGVLYVEQFF.

This rearrangement joins TRBV7-2 to TRBJ2-5, with TRBD1 matching over 7 bases. Unmatched junction bases numbered 8, after V lost 5 bases and J lost 2 bases. The CDR3 covers 15 residues. Germline CDR1 reads SGHTA; CDR2 reads FQGNSA. The CDR3 loop is CASSARTGFQETQYF. CDR3 sequence (DNA): TGTGCCAGCAGCGCCCGGACAGGTTTTCAAGAGACCCAGTACTTC.

The chain uses TRBV15 and TRBJ2-7; 8 positions agree with TRBD2. The CDR3 consists of 18 residues. Germline assignment: CDR1 LNHNV and CDR2 YYDKDF (reference sequence). V shed 8 bases, J shed 6 bases, and the junction held 24 bases outside the gene matches. CDR3 residues: CATRLSGKGFRAEVEQYF. In DNA, the CDR3 is TGTGCCACCCGTCTTAGCGGGAAGGGCTTTCGGGCCGAGGTCGAGCAGTACTTC.

This clonotype was observed a few times. This may arise from a read error, as a much more abundant clone is one base away. This chain links TRBV27 with TRBJ2-5; TRBD2 aligns across 7 bases. V shed 5 bases, J shed 11 bases, and the junction held 20 bases outside the gene matches. Germline CDR1 reads MNHEY; CDR2 reads SMNVEV (reference sequence). The CDR3 length is 16 residues. CDR3 nucleotide sequence: TGTGCCAGCAGTCCCATAGCGGGCCTCACCTACGATGAGCAGTACTTC. Residues: CASSPIAGLTYDEQYF.

This clonotype was observed at least ten times. The chain carries TRBV27 and TRBJ2-3; TRBD1 agrees at 7 bases. The J segment lost 6 bases and the V segment lost 3 bases, leaving 6 bases of the junction unmatched. The CDR3 runs 14 residues. CDR1 is MNHEY and CDR2 is SMNVEV in the germline V gene (reference sequence). This chain's CDR3 is CASSFIDRADTQYF. The CDR3 nucleotides are TGTGCCAGCAGTTTCATAGACAGGGCCGATACGCAGTATTTT.

This clonotype was picked up a small number of times. This sequence joins TRBV10-3 and TRBJ2-1; weak D call: TRBD2 (6 bases). Germline values: CDR1 ENHRY, CDR2 SYGVKD. Trimming removed 7 bases at V and 0 bases at J, with 10 bases between. The CDR3 contains 14 residues. The CDR3 DNA is TGTGCCATCAAACCCGGGAGCTCCTACAATGAGCAGTTCTTC. Protein sequence: CAIKPGSSYNEQFF.

The sample holds many counts of this clonotype. This chain links TRBV5-8 with TRBJ2-1; D ambiguous. Germline V gene data show CDR1 as SGHTS and CDR2 as YDEGEE. V was shortened by 3 bases and J by 9 bases, with 10 bases between the two germline ends. CDR3 size: 12 residues. The CDR3 spells CASSYPYGEQFF. CDR3 DNA: TGTGCCAGCAGCTATCCGTACGGTGAGCAGTTCTTC. The full variable domain, its missing parts supplied by reference TRBV5-8 and TRBJ2-1, is EAGVTQSPTHLIKTRGQQATLRCSPISGHTSVYWYQQALGLGLQFLLWYDEGEERNRGNFPPRFSGRQFPNYSSELNVNALELEDSALYLCASSYPYGEQFFGPGTRLTVL.

This clonotype was counted only a few times. The rearrangement uses TRBV25-1 and TRBJ1-2, with TRBD1 identical over 7 bases. V gave up 4 bases and J gave up 6 bases; unmatched junction bases: 14. CDR1 is MGHDK, CDR2 SYGVNS, per germline. This CDR3 contains 16 residues. The CDR3 here is CASSVLQGVEGDGYTF. The CDR3 DNA is TGTGCCAGCAGTGTGCTGCAGGGGGTAGAAGGGGATGGCTACACCTTC.

This chain joins TRBV15 and TRBJ2-1; D is unresolved. Trimming shortened V by 0 bases and J by 4 bases, and 10 bases separated the two germline ends. Germline V gives CDR1 LNHNV, CDR2 YYDKDF (reference sequence). The CDR3 is 15 residues long. DNA for the CDR3: TGTGCCACCAGCAGAGAGGGCACCCCGTACAATGAGCAGTTCTTC. Translated, it gives CATSREGTPYNEQFF.

The rearrangement links TRBV3-1 to TRBJ1-2; D is ambiguous. V gave up 0 bases and J gave up 4 bases, with 24 bases separating them. Germline lookup yields CDR1 LGHDT and CDR2 YNNKEL (reference sequence). CDR3 size: 19 residues. The CDR3 DNA follows: TGTGCCAGCAGCCAAGATTCAAGGTCCGAAGGCCTAACCCGCTATGGCTACACCTTC. Amino acid sequence: CASSQDSRSEGLTRYGYTF.

The table lists this clonotype with many counts. The chain has TRBV20-1 and TRBJ2-1; 7 bases match TRBD2. In germline, CDR1 is DFQATT, CDR2 SNEGSKA (reference sequence). Trimming cost V 3 bases and J 5 bases; bases outside gene matches: 13. CDR3 length: 16 residues. The CDR3 coding sequence is TGCAGTGCTAGCGATGCCAGGCTAGCGGCCCACAATGAGCAGTTCTTC. Its protein product is CSASDARLAAHNEQFF.